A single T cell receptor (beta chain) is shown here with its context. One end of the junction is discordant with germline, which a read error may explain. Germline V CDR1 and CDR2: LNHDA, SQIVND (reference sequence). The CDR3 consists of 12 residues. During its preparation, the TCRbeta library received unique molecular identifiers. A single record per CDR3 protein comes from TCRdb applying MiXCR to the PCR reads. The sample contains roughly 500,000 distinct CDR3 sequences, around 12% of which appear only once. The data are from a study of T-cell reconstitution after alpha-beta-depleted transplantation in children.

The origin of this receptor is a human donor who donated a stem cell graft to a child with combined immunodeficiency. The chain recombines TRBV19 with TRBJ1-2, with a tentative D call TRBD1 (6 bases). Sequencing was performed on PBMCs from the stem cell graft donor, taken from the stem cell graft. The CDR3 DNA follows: TGTGCCAGTAGTAGGGAGGACAGCCCGACCCTCTTC. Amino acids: CASSREDSPTLF.